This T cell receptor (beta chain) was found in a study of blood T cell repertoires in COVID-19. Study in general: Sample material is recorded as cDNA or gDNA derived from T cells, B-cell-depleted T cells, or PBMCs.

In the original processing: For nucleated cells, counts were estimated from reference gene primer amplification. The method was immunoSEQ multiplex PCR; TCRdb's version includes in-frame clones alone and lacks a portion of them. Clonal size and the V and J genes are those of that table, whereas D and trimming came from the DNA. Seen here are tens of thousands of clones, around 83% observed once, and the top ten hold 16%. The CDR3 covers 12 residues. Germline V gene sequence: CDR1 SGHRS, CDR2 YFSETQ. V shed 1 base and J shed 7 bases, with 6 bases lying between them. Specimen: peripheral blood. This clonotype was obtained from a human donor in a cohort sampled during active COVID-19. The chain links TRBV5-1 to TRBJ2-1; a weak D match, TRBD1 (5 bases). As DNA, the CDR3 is TGCGCCAGCAGCTTGAAGGGGAATGAGCAGTTCTTC. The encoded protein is CASSLKGNEQFF.